This T cell receptor beta chain was obtained from a study of shared clonotypes between healthy human individuals. The J segment lost 0 bases and the V segment lost 3 bases, leaving 1 base of the junction unmatched. The CDR3 runs 14 residues. Germline V CDR1 and CDR2: SGHRS, YFSETQ. Execution of the assay was at deep level. In replicate PCRs of sorted subsets, about 190 ng DNA, approximately 30,000 T cell genomes, was used. Clones were read by immunoSEQ multiplex PCR, and TCRdb kept only the in-frame ones, dropping some. Of roughly 2 million clones listed, approximately 95% were seen once; the top ten hold 0.13%. Study outcomes and limitations: Sharing across a few donors was seen in 4% to 6.5% of naive CD4 clonotypes.

Worth noting for this clone: Antigen specificity is unknown.

Material: naive CD4+ T cells sorted from blood. Subset noted: CD45RA+ positively selected. The V and J genes are TRBV5-1 and TRBJ2-3; 7 bases are shared with TRBD1. This TCR came from a man aged 18-30 years in good health. The CDR3 sequence: CASSSTGSTDTQYF. CDR3 DNA: TGCGCCAGCAGCTCGACAGGGAGCACAGATACGCAGTATTTT.